This entry describes one T cell receptor beta chain. What it binds is not known. The repertoire was sequenced with immunoSEQ multiplex PCR; TCRdb's copy has only in-frame clones and lacks some. The table has approximately 2,000,000 clones, 93% seen once. Terminally differentiated effector memory CD45RA+ cells were excluded by CCR7 positive selection of CD45RO-negative cells. The data were taken from a study of shared clonotypes between healthy human individuals. Points from the study as a whole: The study found lower generation probabilities in non-shared clonotypes than in those shared by all four donors.

Trimming removed 3 bases from V and 0 bases from J, with 13 bases in between. The germline V gene has CDR1 MNHNS and CDR2 SASEGT. This CDR3 is built from 16 residues. The clonotype originates from a man between 18 and 29 years old in good health. Some clones in this sample may be carry-over from other donors' samples. Material for sequencing was naive CD8+ T cells from PBMCs. The chain combines TRBV6-1 with TRBJ2-3; D is perhaps TRBD1 or TRBD2 (5 bases each). The CDR3 sequence is CASSDNPGPSTDTQYF. CDR3 DNA sequence: TGTGCCAGCAGTGACAATCCGGGACCGAGCACAGATACGCAGTATTTT.